This TCR beta chain was obtained from a study of regulatory T cells in long-lasting Graves disease. Overall study findings and caveats: TRBV28 was favored in persistent disease, as were TRBJ1-2 and TRBJ2-5.

Trimming removed 5 bases from V and 0 bases from J, with 12 bases in between. The CDR3 runs 14 residues. CDR1 and CDR2 (germline): DFQATT, SNEGSKA (reference sequence). Time point: newly diagnosed GD, antithyroid drugs for less than 3 months. Isolated PBMC RNA provided the starting material for the TCR library. Construction of TCR beta libraries relied on iRepertoire HTBI primers and on Arm-PCR targeting CDR3 regions. TCRdb reanalysed the multiplex PCR reads using MiXCR and keeps one entry per CDR3 protein. The sample records a few hundred thousand distinct CDR3 sequences, about 17% being singletons. For this clonotype: Its matching antigen is unknown.

Sequencing used peripheral blood mononuclear cells (PBMCs), obtained at new diagnosis, from a patient treated with antithyroid drugs. The rearrangement joins TRBV20-1 to TRBJ2-3; tentatively, D is TRBD2 (6 bases). The TCR sequence derives from a female donor with Graves disease. Here the CDR3 DNA reads TGCAGTGCTGCCGGCGGGGATAGCACAGATACGCAGTATTTT. Its translation: CSAAGGDSTDTQYF.